The 16 T cell receptor beta chains reported below all come from one sample, sequenced in a study of OX40 agonist ivuxolimab in advanced cancers. The table came from immunoSEQ multiplex PCR; TCRdb's copy has only in-frame clones and leaves some out. The sample carries 20,000 or so clones, 82% recorded once. The sequenced sample was CD4+ or CD8+ T cells sorted from blood, obtained in a trial of the OX40 agonist ivuxolimab. These receptors all come from an adult with an advanced solid tumor such as melanoma, head and neck, liver or kidney cancer.

J is TRBJ1-5 and V is TRBV18, with a weak D call TRBD1 (6 bases). V was trimmed by 5 bases and J by 1 base, leaving 9 bases between them. Germline-derived CDR1 and CDR2 are KGHSH and LQKENI. This CDR3 is built from 14 residues. In nucleotides, the CDR3 is TGTGCCAGCTCAGGGGGCCAGAGCAATCAGCCCCAGCATTTT. Its protein is CASSGGQSNQPQHF.

V gene TRBV11-2 combines with J gene TRBJ1-6, with 7 bases fitting TRBD1. CDR3 length: 15 amino acids. The V gene's germline CDR1 is SGHAT and CDR2 FQNNGV. The trim removed 5 bases at V and 7 bases at J, leaving 8 bases unmatched. In DNA form, the CDR3 reads TGTGCCAGCAGCCAGGCACGGACAGGAAATTCACCCCTCCACTTT. Its translation is CASSQARTGNSPLHF. The variable domain in full, with the rest retrieved from reference TRBV11-2 and TRBJ1-6, is EAGVAQSPRYKIIEKRQSVAFWCNPISGHATLYWYQQILGQGPKLLIQFQNNGVVDDSQLPKDRFSAERLKGVDSTLKIQPAKLEDSAVYLCASSQARTGNSPLHFGNGTRLTVT.

The rearrangement links TRBV2 to TRBJ1-2; 10 bases agree with TRBD1. Germline CDR1 SNHLY, CDR2 FYNNEI. V was clipped by 6 bases and J by 1 base; unmatched bases: 17. This CDR3 region has 19 residues. CDR3 nucleotide sequence: TGTGCCAGCAGGGGATCTCGCCGGGACAGGGGACCTCTTAACTATGGCTACACCTTC. Its protein is CASRGSRRDRGPLNYGYTF.

The chain links TRBV2 to TRBJ1-3; TRBD1 is a possible D gene (5 bases). This CDR3 comprises 15 residues. V was cut by 6 bases and J by 0 bases, with 12 bases left in between. CDR1 and CDR2 (germline): SNHLY, FYNNEI. In DNA, the CDR3 is TGTGCCAGCAGCGTGACAGCCGTCTCTGGAAACACCATATATTTT. It codes for CASSVTAVSGNTIYF.

This clone showed up just a few times. The chain joins TRBV5-4 to TRBJ1-2, with D maybe TRBD1 (5 bases). V lost 4 bases and J 3 bases, leaving 13 bases between the germline ends. The CDR3 covers 14 residues. Germline CDR1 is SGHNT and CDR2 is YYREEE (reference sequence). In DNA, the CDR3 is TGTGCCAGCAGCCCAACCGGGACCTACTATGGCTACACCTTC. Protein: CASSPTGTYYGYTF.

This rearrangement joins TRBV13 to TRBJ2-7; D may be TRBD1 (5 bases). Germline V lookup: CDR1 PRHDT, CDR2 FYEKMQ (reference sequence). CDR3 length: 16 amino acids. The V end was cut by 1 base, the J end by 0 bases, with 13 bases between. In DNA, the CDR3 is TGTGCCAGCAGCTTAGCTGCAGGGCGATACTCCTACGAGCAGTACTTC. Translating gives CASSLAAGRYSYEQYF.

This chain connects TRBV2 to TRBJ1-2; D uncertain. The V gene's germline CDR1 is SNHLY and CDR2 FYNNEI. The CDR3 loop spans 12 amino acids. V was shortened by 8 bases and J by 3 bases, with 10 bases between the two germline ends. CDR3 nucleotide sequence: TGTGCCAGCGGGGTTTACGACTATGGCTACACCTTC. Translating it yields CASGVYDYGYTF. The variable domain in full, completed from reference TRBV2 and TRBJ1-2, reads EPEVTQTPSHQVTQMGQEVILRCVPISNHLYFYWYRQILGQKVEFLVSFYNNEISEKSEIFDDQFSVERPDGSNFTLKIRSTKLEDSAMYFCASGVYDYGYTFGSGTRLTVV.

This clone was found once. The rearrangement joins TRBV11-2 to TRBJ2-5, with 10 bases fitting TRBD2. V was clipped by 1 base and J by 14 bases; unmatched bases: 7. Germline CDR1 reads SGHAT; CDR2 reads FQNNGV. The CDR3 runs to 13 residues. For the CDR3, the DNA is TGTGCCAGCAGCTTAGGTCAACTAGCGGGGAATTACTTC. Amino acids: CASSLGQLAGNYF.

The genes are TRBV7-2 and TRBJ2-5, with 9 bases identical to TRBD2. The DNA end is more similar to TRBJ2-7, so the J call may be wrong. The CDR3 contains 14 residues. The germline V gene has CDR1 SGHTA and CDR2 FQGNSA. The CDR3 bases are TGTGCCAGCAGCGTTAGCGGGGGCCCCTACGAGCAGTACTTC. It encodes CASSVSGGPYEQYF.

V and J are TRBV9 and TRBJ2-1, with 12 bases identical to TRBD2. After removal of 1 base from V and 5 bases from J, the junction contained 4 bases not matched to a gene. Per the germline V gene, CDR1 is SGDLS and CDR2 is YYNGEE. The CDR3 contains 16 residues. The CDR3 DNA sequence: TGTGCCAGCAGCGTAAGTCTAGCGGGAGGGGACAATGAGCAGTTCTTC. It is translated as CASSVSLAGGDNEQFF.

The chain joins TRBV9 to TRBJ1-2; D perhaps matches TRBD1 (5 bases). CDR3 length equals 14 residues. Germline lookup yields CDR1 SGDLS and CDR2 YYNGEE. The V end lost 2 bases, the J end lost 0 bases, and 8 bases lay between the germline ends. The CDR3 DNA reads as TGTGCCAGCAGCGTGACAGCTTCTAACTATGGCTACACCTTC. Translated: CASSVTASNYGYTF.

The gene calls are TRBV5-1 and TRBJ2-7, with D possibly TRBD1 on 5 matching bases. V shed 0 bases and J shed 2 bases, with 12 bases lying between them. Per the germline V gene, CDR1 is SGHRS and CDR2 is YFSETQ. This CDR3 comprises 15 residues. The DNA for the CDR3 is TGCGCCAGCAGCTTGGCCGCGACAGCCCCCTACGAGCAGTACTTC. It codes for CASSLAATAPYEQYF.

The genes are TRBV10-3 and TRBJ2-1, with 15 nucleotides matching TRBD2. The CDR3 has 18 residues. Germline loops: CDR1 ENHRY, CDR2 SYGVKD. Trimming at V came to 2 bases and at J to 8 bases, leaving 10 bases not matched to a gene. As DNA, the CDR3 is TGTGCCATCAGTGAGAGTTCAGCTTGGACTAGCGGGAGGGATGAGCAGTTCTTC. It yields the protein CAISESSAWTSGRDEQFF.

V and J are TRBV6-5 and TRBJ2-1; 14 bases agree with TRBD2. There are 15 residues in the CDR3. Per germline, CDR1 MNHEY and CDR2 SVGAGI. The J segment lost 9 bases and the V segment lost 7 bases, leaving 8 bases of the junction unmatched. The CDR3 nucleotides read TGTGCCAGCACTAAAGGGACTAGCGGGAGTGGTGAGCAGTTCTTC. It codes for CASTKGTSGSGEQFF.

The chain recombines TRBV18 with TRBJ2-1; 16 positions match TRBD2. This CDR3 spans 17 amino acids. Germline V gene sequence: CDR1 KGHSH, CDR2 LQKENI. Trimming cost V 3 bases and J 8 bases; bases outside gene matches: 7. In DNA, the CDR3 is TGTGCCAGCTCACCGGGGACTAGCGGGAGGGCCGACGATGAGCAGTTCTTC. Amino acid sequence: CASSPGTSGRADDEQFF.

V is TRBV19 and J is TRBJ1-5; 7 nucleotides match TRBD1. Germline CDR1 LNHDA, CDR2 SQIVND (reference sequence). Trimming took 7 bases from V and 6 from J; bases not matched to a gene: 9. The CDR3 consists of 14 residues. The CDR3 protein is CASKNRGGGQPQHF. Written as DNA, the CDR3 is TGTGCCAGTAAGAACAGGGGAGGCGGTCAGCCCCAGCATTTT.